The next 22 T cell receptor beta chains were all read from a single sample in a study of T-cell memory formation after mild COVID-19. From the 5' RACE reads, TCRdb called clonotypes with MiXCR, one entry per CDR3 protein. The sample carries 550,000 to 600,000 distinct CDR3 sequences, roughly 21% recorded once. Sequenced sample: PBMCs or a T cell subset sorted from them (not recorded which). These receptors came from an adult woman who had mild COVID-19 (a few samples of this study predate the infection). Cell type and time point are not known.

The CDR3 protein is CASSPPGRETQYF. The CDR3 region has the DNA TGTGCCAGCTCACCACCGGGGCGCGAGACCCAGTACTTC. The rearrangement uses TRBV18 and TRBJ2-5; a possible D gene is TRBD1 (5 bases). This CDR3 region has 13 residues. Between the trimmed V and J ends, which lost 0 bases and 5 bases, there was a span of 7 bases. Germline V gene data show CDR1 as KGHSH and CDR2 as LQKENI.

This clonotype was detected a few times. CDR3 DNA: TGTGCCAGCAAAAGGCGGGAAGCCCATAATGAGCAGTTCTTC. Its translation is CASKRREAHNEQFF. This chain connects TRBV12-3 or TRBV12-4 to TRBJ2-1; a possible D gene is TRBD2 (6 bases). The CDR3 extends over 14 amino acids. The germline V and J ends were trimmed by 7 bases and 7 bases, with 17 bases remaining between them.

Concerning this clonotype: One end of the junction fails to match germline, which may point to a read error. J is TRBJ2-7 and V is TRBV4-3; D possibly matches TRBD1 or TRBD2 (5 bases each). The V gene's germline CDR1 is LGHNA and CDR2 YSLEER. This CDR3 is built from 14 residues. The CDR3 coding sequence is TGCGCCAGCAGCCAAGATCGAGGGTCGGGGCTAAGGAACTTC. Its translation: CASSQDRGSGLRNF.

The CDR3 is CSVEVDRAAEAFF. DNA for the CDR3: TGCAGCGTTGAGGTGGACAGGGCAGCTGAAGCTTTCTTT. The chain is built from TRBV29-1 and TRBJ1-1; 8 nucleotides line up with TRBD1. The CDR3 covers 13 residues. Germline CDR1 is SQVTM and CDR2 is ANQGSEA. Trimming removed 3 bases from V and 6 bases from J; junction bases left unmatched: 6.

The CDR3 bases are TGCGCCAGCAGCTTAGACCTTGGGACACCCGCTAACTATGGCTACACCTTC. It yields the protein CASSLDLGTPANYGYTF. The rearrangement joins TRBV5-1 to TRBJ1-2; D possibly corresponds to TRBD1 (6 bases). The CDR3 is 17 amino acids. The ends were cut back, 2 bases at V and 0 bases at J, with 17 bases in the middle. Germline values: CDR1 SGHRS, CDR2 YFSETQ.

This clonotype was counted ten times or more. The chain couples TRBV5-5 to TRBJ1-1, with TRBD1 matching 7 bases. Germline trimming cut 4 bases from V and 1 base from J; bases unmatched to any gene: 4. Germline V CDR1 and CDR2: SGHKS, YYEKEE (reference sequence). The CDR3 has 14 amino acids. CDR3 sequence (DNA): TGTGCCAGCAGCCCAGACAGGGCGAACACTGAAGCTTTCTTT. Translation: CASSPDRANTEAFF.

This clonotype has ten or more counts. The rearrangement joins TRBV24-1 to TRBJ2-2; D unclear. In germline, CDR1 is KGHDR, CDR2 SFDVKD. V dropped 8 bases and J dropped 6 bases, with 12 bases sitting between them. The CDR3 is made up of 13 amino acids. The CDR3 protein is CATTDFEAGELFF. The DNA for the CDR3 is TGTGCCACCACCGACTTTGAGGCCGGGGAGCTGTTTTTT.

A few counts support this clonotype. The gene calls are TRBV3-1 and TRBJ2-1; 13 nucleotides match TRBD2. This CDR3 contains 17 residues. The germline V gene encodes CDR1 LGHDT and CDR2 YNNKEL (reference sequence). Unmatched junction bases numbered 6, after V lost 0 bases and J lost 7 bases. CDR3 protein: CASSQDFGLAGANEQFF. As DNA, the CDR3 is TGTGCCAGCAGCCAAGATTTCGGACTAGCGGGAGCTAATGAGCAGTTCTTC.

This chain connects TRBV2 to TRBJ1-5; 7 bases agree with TRBD1. This CDR3 comprises 18 residues. The germline CDR1 and CDR2 sequences are SNHLY and FYNNEI. J lost 4 bases, V lost 5 bases, and 17 bases had no gene match. The CDR3 is CASSPPPKIATGNQPQHF. Written as DNA, the CDR3 is TGTGCCAGCAGTCCCCCCCCTAAAATCGCGACAGGGAATCAGCCCCAGCATTTT.

V is TRBV2 and J is TRBJ1-5, with D possibly TRBD1 on 6 matching bases. The CDR3 has 13 residues. V dropped 7 bases and J dropped 0 bases, with 7 bases sitting between them. Germline CDR1 reads SNHLY; CDR2 reads FYNNEI. In DNA, the CDR3 is TGTGCCAGCAACAGGGATAGCAATCAGCCCCAGCATTTT. Residues: CASNRDSNQPQHF. Together with reference TRBV2 and TRBJ1-5, the CDR3 gives the full variable domain: EPEVTQTPSHQVTQMGQEVILRCVPISNHLYFYWYRQILGQKVEFLVSFYNNEISEKSEIFDDQFSVERPDGSNFTLKIRSTKLEDSAMYFCASNRDSNQPQHFGDGTRLSIL.

This clonotype was counted between two and nine times. V is TRBV12-3 or TRBV12-4 and J is TRBJ2-2; D is possibly TRBD2 (6 bases). The V gene lost 10 bases and the J gene lost 4 bases, with 16 bases spanning the gap. CDR3 size: 14 residues. The CDR3, as DNA: TGTGCCATACGATCCGGGAGTGGCACCGGGGAGCTGTTTTTT. It encodes CAIRSGSGTGELFF.

The CDR3 nucleotides are TGTGCCAGCAGCAATAACAGGGCGGTGCAGCCCCAGCATTTT. Protein: CASSNNRAVQPQHF. The rearrangement joins TRBV6-2 or TRBV6-3 to TRBJ1-5; D may be TRBD1 (6 bases). V lost 6 bases to trimming and J lost 7 bases, with 16 bases between them. The CDR3 totals 14 residues. Germline V gives CDR1 MNHEY, CDR2 SVGEGT.

The chain carries TRBV5-8 and TRBJ2-3; 8 bases match TRBD1. The CDR3 is 15 residues long. With 6 bases clipped from V and 6 bases from J, the junction kept 12 bases outside the gene matches. Per the germline V gene, CDR1 is SGHTS and CDR2 is YDEGEE. CDR3 in amino acids: CASTRGPRRADTQYF. The CDR3 region has the DNA TGTGCCAGCACCAGGGGGCCTAGAAGGGCGGATACGCAGTATTTT.

The chain joins TRBV27 to TRBJ2-5; D ambiguous. The CDR3 spans 12 residues. CDR1 and CDR2 (germline): MNHEY, SMNVEV (reference sequence). Deletions cut 3 bases from V and 4 bases from J, with 6 bases between. The CDR3 region is CASSLMGETQYF. The CDR3, as DNA: TGTGCCAGCAGTTTGATGGGAGAGACCCAGTACTTC.

The chain carries TRBV20-1 and TRBJ1-5, with TRBD1 as a possible D gene (6 bases). The CDR3 has 14 amino acids. Trimming pared 2 bases from V and 4 bases from J, leaving 12 bases between. Germline V CDR1 and CDR2: DFQATT, SNEGSKA (reference sequence). CDR3 loop: CSARRGGGNQPQHF. CDR3 DNA: TGCAGTGCTAGACGAGGGGGTGGGAATCAGCCCCAGCATTTT.

This rearrangement joins TRBV5-1 to TRBJ2-7; the match to TRBD2 covers 12 bases. V was clipped by 7 bases and J by 2 bases; unmatched bases: 7. The V gene's germline CDR1 is SGHRS and CDR2 YFSETQ. The CDR3 contains 15 residues. As DNA, the CDR3 is TGCGCCAGCTGCATTGGACTAGCGGGAACCTACGAGCAGTACTTC. Translation: CASCIGLAGTYEQYF.

This clonotype was detected a few times. The V call is TRBV12-3 or TRBV12-4, the J call TRBJ2-7, with a tentative D call TRBD2 (5 bases). The CDR3 has 16 amino acids. V dropped 3 bases and J dropped 2 bases, with 17 bases sitting between them. The CDR3 loop is CASSLALGKSTYEQYF. In DNA, the CDR3 is TGTGCCAGCAGTTTGGCACTAGGGAAATCCACCTACGAGCAGTACTTC.

The chain joins TRBV7-9 to TRBJ2-7, with unresolved D. There are 14 residues in the CDR3. Germline-derived CDR1 and CDR2 are SEHNR and FQNEAQ (reference sequence). V was trimmed by 1 base and J by 2 bases, leaving 9 bases between them. CDR3 protein: CASSLGTTPYEQYF. As DNA, the CDR3 is TGTGCCAGCAGCTTAGGGACGACCCCCTACGAGCAGTACTTC.

The gene calls are TRBV6-5 and TRBJ2-7, with 7 bases matching TRBD1. This CDR3 comprises 13 residues. Per the germline V gene, CDR1 is MNHEY and CDR2 is SVGAGI. The J segment lost 3 bases and the V segment lost 5 bases, leaving 4 bases of the junction unmatched. CDR3 DNA: TGTGCCAGCAGTAAGAGACAGGGCTACGAGCAGTACTTC. This translates into CASSKRQGYEQYF.

The CDR3 spells CATRGQGIEQFF. In DNA, the CDR3 is TGTGCCACCCGGGGACAAGGGATTGAGCAGTTCTTC. The chain has TRBV15 and TRBJ2-1; perhaps TRBD1 as D (6 bases). The CDR3 totals 12 residues. The V gene lost 8 bases and the J gene lost 9 bases, with 14 bases spanning the gap. CDR1 is LNHNV and CDR2 is YYDKDF in the germline V gene (reference sequence).

V usage is TRBV20-1 and J usage is TRBJ2-7, with D maybe TRBD1 (5 bases). Germline V gives CDR1 DFQATT, CDR2 SNEGSKA (reference sequence). Between the trimmed V and J ends, which lost 6 bases and 1 base, there was a span of 22 bases. The CDR3 consists of 16 residues. DNA for the CDR3: TGCAGTGCCGAGTTATCATACCGACAGCAGTCCTACGAGCAGTACTTC. Amino acids: CSAELSYRQQSYEQYF.

The chain couples TRBV7-9 to TRBJ2-7; D unresolved. Per the germline V gene, CDR1 is SEHNR and CDR2 is FQNEAQ (reference sequence). The germline V and J ends were trimmed by 1 base and 0 bases, with 13 bases remaining between them. The length of the CDR3 is 16 residues. CDR3 DNA: TGTGCCAGCAGCTTAGATCATGGGCCAGCCTCCTACGAGCAGTACTTC. The encoded protein is CASSLDHGPASYEQYF.